The source of this TCR beta chain is a study of blood T cell repertoires in COVID-19. As for the study in general: T cells, B-cell-depleted T cells, or PBMCs supplied cDNA or gDNA.

Produced via immunoSEQ multiplex PCR; TCRdb's table is partial and in-frame only. In the table there are roughly 320,000 clones, about nine tenths of which are singletons. The V and J ends lost 5 bases and 5 bases respectively, with 15 bases between them. Per the germline V gene, CDR1 is LNHDA and CDR2 is SQIVND (reference sequence). The CDR3 is made up of 14 amino acids. V gene TRBV19 combines with J gene TRBJ1-1; D might be TRBD1 (5 bases). The source of this sequence is a woman younger than 45 with COVID-19, enrolled during active disease. The sequenced sample consisted of peripheral blood. The CDR3 nucleotides read TGTGCCAGTAGTGCCTCAGGGAGGTGGACTGAAGCTTTCTTT. The encoded protein is CASSASGRWTEAFF.